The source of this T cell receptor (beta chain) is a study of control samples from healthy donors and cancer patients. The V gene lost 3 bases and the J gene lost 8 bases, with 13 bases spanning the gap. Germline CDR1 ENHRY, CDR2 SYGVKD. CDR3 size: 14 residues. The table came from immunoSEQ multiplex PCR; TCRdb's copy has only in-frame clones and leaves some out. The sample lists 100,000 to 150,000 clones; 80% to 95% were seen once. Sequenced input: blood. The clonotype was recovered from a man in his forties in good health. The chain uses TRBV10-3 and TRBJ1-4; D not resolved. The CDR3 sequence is CAISDPAGGEKLFF. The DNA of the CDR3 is TGTGCCATCAGTGACCCGGCGGGAGGAGAAAAACTGTTTTTT.